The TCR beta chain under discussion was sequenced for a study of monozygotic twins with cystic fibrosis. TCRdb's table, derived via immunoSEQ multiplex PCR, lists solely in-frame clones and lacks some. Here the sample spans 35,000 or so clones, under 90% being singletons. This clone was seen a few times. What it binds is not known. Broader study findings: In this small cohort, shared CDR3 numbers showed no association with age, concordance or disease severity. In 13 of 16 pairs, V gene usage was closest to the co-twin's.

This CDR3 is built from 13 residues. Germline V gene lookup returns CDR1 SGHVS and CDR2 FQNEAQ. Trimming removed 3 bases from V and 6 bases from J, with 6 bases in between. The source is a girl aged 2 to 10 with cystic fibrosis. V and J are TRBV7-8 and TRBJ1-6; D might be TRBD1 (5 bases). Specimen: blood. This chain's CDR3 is CASSLGTNSPLHF. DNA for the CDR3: TGTGCCAGCAGCTTGGGGACTAATTCACCCCTCCACTTT. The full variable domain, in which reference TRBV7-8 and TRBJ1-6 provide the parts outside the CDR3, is GAGVSQSPRYKVAKRGQDVALRCDPISGHVSLFWYQQALGQGPEFLTYFQNEAQLDKSGLPSDRFFAERPEGSVSTLKIQRTQQEDSAVYLCASSLGTNSPLHFGNGTRLTVT.